This section outlines one T cell receptor (beta chain) sequence together with its context. No antigen is known for it. Per-base quality was not reported, and no clone a single base away is much larger than it. At the junction V is shortened by 4 bases and J by 6 bases, with 14 bases in between. As encoded in the germline V gene, CDR1 is SGDLS while CDR2 is YYNGEE. The CDR3 runs 13 amino acids, cysteine and phenylalanine included. The kept DNA is CDR3 alone, 39 bases in frame from the first base. TCRbeta CDR3 regions were amplified from genomic DNA by means of the immunoSEQ Assay, a bias-controlled multiplex PCR. From the authors' description of their analysis: The number of nucleated cells in each sample was estimated from the amplification of reference gene primers within the assay. To quantify the absolute abundance of each unique TCRbeta CDR3 rearrangement, sequence reads were collapsed and filtered. For each sample, productive Simpson clonality was calculated by taking the square root of Simpson's diversity index across productive rearrangements. This is the immuneACCESS table as TCRdb keeps it, with only in-frame sequences that have V and J called. A part of the clones is gone; compared with another copy, unresolved V genes explain less than half, and the rest is unexplained. The V and J calls and clone size come from that table; D and trimming were worked out from the DNA. This sample lists about 280,000 clones; about 88% were detected once. The ten largest make up 2% of the sample.

The sample originates from a study of blood T cell repertoires in COVID-19 (dated by TCRdb to about 2020). For the study in its entirety: For ImmuneRACE Cohort 3, a participant was defined as recovered based on two consecutive negative NP/OP PCR tests, clearance by a healthcare professional, or resolution of symptoms. The samples were drawn from the first 160 participants of the ongoing ImmuneRACE study and from about 1,200 subjects provided by 6 global collaborators. Samples from collaborators originated in the United States, Italy and Spain and spanned both the acute and convalescent phases of COVID-19. The material from the prospective study consisted of cDNA or gDNA derived from T cells, B-cell-depleted T cells, or PBMCs. Subjects who had been exposed to COVID-19, were actively infected with it, or had recovered from it provided the deeply sampled blood TCRbeta repertoires that made up the dataset. Where available, HLA class I and class II types were obtained from metadata supplied by the sample provider rather than from assay-based typing. The repertoires were made available in a free public database intended to serve as a resource for research on the immune response to SARS-CoV-2. Nearly every sample came with metadata listing a de-identified subject ID, COVID-19 status, age in years and sex.

Broad study findings and their caveats: The quantity of clinical and demographic metadata differed by source and by participant and was supplied without curation.

Participants in the prospective study were aged about 18 to 90 years, lived in 24 United States geographic areas, and enrolled through a virtual design. In the prospective study, participants were assigned to cohorts based on the clinical history participants reported in a screening survey and a study questionnaire. In the prospective study, whole blood, serum and a nasopharyngeal or oropharyngeal swab were collected from each participant by mobile phlebotomists. Prospective study participants could optionally give additional blood draws and questionnaires over a roughly 2-month period. Before DNA extraction, blood samples from the prospective study were shipped at room temperature or frozen.

The sequencing sample was made of PBMCs or T cells enriched from blood (not recorded which). The chain is encoded by TRBV9 joined to TRBJ2-7; the D region possibly corresponds to TRBD2 (6 bases align). The receptor was isolated from a woman in her sixties in a cohort exposed to, infected with or recovered from COVID-19 (not recorded which). CDR3 region: CASSQTTGGEQYF. DNA sequence: TGTGCCAGCAGCCAAACAACCGGGGGCGAGCAGTACTTC.